This T cell receptor (beta chain) was observed in a study of radiotherapy plus CTLA-4 blockade in lung cancer. V was cut by 1 base and J by 6 bases, with 9 bases left in between. CDR1 and CDR2 from the germline V gene are MGHRA and YSYEKL. This CDR3 spans 13 amino acids. Method: immunoSEQ multiplex PCR; TCRdb's copy keeps in-frame clones and lacks some. In the table there are fewer than 55,000 clones, about 85% of which are singletons. Regarding the study as a whole: Blood saw expansion of tumor-derived TCR clones after radiotherapy plus ipilimumab.

As for this clone: The antigen is unknown.

This chain links TRBV4-1 with TRBJ1-2; D not certain. This receptor was taken from a human donor with non-small cell lung cancer whose response to radiotherapy plus ipilimumab could not be evaluated. The starting material was peripheral blood, obtained from a patient treated with radiotherapy plus ipilimumab. The CDR3 nucleotides read TGCGCCAGCAGCCAAGGTTTCGTAGATGGCTACACCTTC. It specifies CASSQGFVDGYTF.